These T cell receptor beta chains were read from a single sample in a study of blood T cell repertoires in COVID-19. The method was immunoSEQ multiplex PCR; TCRdb's version includes in-frame clones alone and lacks a portion of them. The sample has roughly 330,000 clones, over 75% seen once; the top ten hold less than 5.5%. Specimen: PBMCs or T cells enriched from blood (not recorded which). These receptors all come from a young man who had recovered from COVID-19. Each CDR3 is given with its conserved first and last residue. Fields, in order: D gene, J gene, V gene, CDR3 length, clone size, CDR3 protein, CDR3 DNA. D genes are given only for firm matches. The size entry is marked missing in some rows and otherwise reads once, few, many or a size class.

d_gene: TRBD1; j_gene: TRBJ1-2; v_gene: TRBV18; len: 14; abundance: -; CDR3aa: CASSDGQGNYGYTF; CDR3nt: TGTGCCAGCTCAGACGGACAGGGTAACTATGGCTACACCTTC
d_gene: -; j_gene: TRBJ1-2; v_gene: TRBV5-6; len: 16; abundance: -; CDR3aa: CASSFLPDRENYGYTF; CDR3nt: TGTGCCAGCAGCTTCCTCCCTGACAGAGAGAACTATGGCTACACCTTC
d_gene: -; j_gene: TRBJ2-2; v_gene: TRBV4-2; len: 15; abundance: -; CDR3aa: CASSQELGAAGELFF; CDR3nt: TGTGCCAGCAGCCAAGAACTGGGGGCCGCCGGGGAGCTGTTTTTT
d_gene: -; j_gene: TRBJ2-2; v_gene: TRBV18; len: 14; abundance: -; CDR3aa: CASSSGRNTGELFF; CDR3nt: TGTGCCAGCTCGTCAGGTCGGAACACCGGGGAGCTGTTTTTT
d_gene: -; j_gene: TRBJ1-6; v_gene: TRBV19; len: 16; abundance: once; CDR3aa: CASSPREGAYNSPLHF; CDR3nt: TGTGCCAGTAGTCCCCGTGAAGGGGCGTATAATTCACCCCTCCACTTT
d_gene: -; j_gene: TRBJ2-7; v_gene: TRBV15; len: 15; abundance: -; CDR3aa: CATTPTGAGNVEQYF; CDR3nt: TGTGCCACCACCCCCACAGGCGCTGGTAATGTCGAGCAGTACTTC
d_gene: -; j_gene: TRBJ1-1; v_gene: TRBV2; len: 13; abundance: -; CDR3aa: CAITEQGNTEAFF; CDR3nt: TGTGCCATCACAGAACAGGGGAACACTGAAGCTTTCTTT
d_gene: TRBD2; j_gene: TRBJ2-1; v_gene: TRBV10-1; len: 15; abundance: -; CDR3aa: CASSESTSGGHEQFF; CDR3nt: TGCGCCAGCAGTGAGTCAACTAGCGGGGGGCATGAGCAGTTCTTC
d_gene: TRBD2; j_gene: TRBJ2-1; v_gene: TRBV6-5; len: 15; abundance: -; CDR3aa: CASSYWLADYNEQFF; CDR3nt: TGTGCCAGCAGTTACTGGCTAGCGGACTACAATGAGCAGTTCTTC
d_gene: -; j_gene: TRBJ2-1; v_gene: TRBV11-3; len: 16; abundance: -; CDR3aa: CASSSRQEGAYNEQFF; CDR3nt: TGTGCCAGCAGCTCCCGCCAGGAGGGGGCTTACAATGAGCAGTTCTTC
d_gene: -; j_gene: TRBJ2-1; v_gene: TRBV2; len: 13; abundance: once; CDR3aa: CASSEGVDLEQFF; CDR3nt: TGTGCCAGCAGCGAGGGAGTGGATCTTGAGCAGTTCTTC
d_gene: -; j_gene: TRBJ1-2; v_gene: TRBV3-1/TRBV3-2; len: 14; abundance: once; CDR3aa: CASSQADGLGGYTF; CDR3nt: TGTGCCAGCAGCCAAGCGGACGGACTAGGGGGCTACACCTTC
d_gene: -; j_gene: TRBJ1-1; v_gene: TRBV4-2; len: 13; abundance: -; CDR3aa: CASSQDQGSEAFF; CDR3nt: TGTGCCAGCAGCCAAGATCAGGGGTCCGAAGCTTTCTTT
d_gene: -; j_gene: TRBJ2-7; v_gene: TRBV4-1; len: 16; abundance: -; CDR3aa: CASSQDASGARDEQYF; CDR3nt: TGCGCCAGCAGCCAAGACGCTTCAGGGGCGCGCGACGAGCAGTACTTC
d_gene: -; j_gene: TRBJ2-5; v_gene: TRBV15; len: 14; abundance: -; CDR3aa: CATSLRGGGETQYF; CDR3nt: TGTGCCACCAGCCTCCGAGGGGGGGGTGAGACCCAGTACTTC
d_gene: TRBD2; j_gene: TRBJ2-7; v_gene: TRBV2; len: 15; abundance: -; CDR3aa: CASSAHLAGPYEQYF; CDR3nt: TGTGCCAGCAGTGCCCATTTAGCGGGGCCTTACGAGCAGTACTTC
d_gene: -; j_gene: TRBJ2-7; v_gene: TRBV19; len: 11; abundance: once; CDR3aa: CASHRGYEQYF; CDR3nt: TGTGCCAGTCACCGAGGTTACGAGCAGTACTTC
d_gene: TRBD1; j_gene: TRBJ1-2; v_gene: TRBV10-3; len: 18; abundance: -; CDR3aa: CAISPLRTGGQANYGYTF; CDR3nt: TGTGCCATCAGCCCCCTTCGGACAGGGGGCCAAGCTAACTATGGCTACACCTTC
d_gene: TRBD2; j_gene: TRBJ2-7; v_gene: TRBV6-5; len: 15; abundance: -; CDR3aa: CASSYGTSGVYEQYF; CDR3nt: TGTGCCAGCAGTTACGGGACTAGCGGGGTCTACGAGCAGTACTTC
d_gene: -; j_gene: TRBJ1-5; v_gene: TRBV7-6; len: 13; abundance: -; CDR3aa: CASSLSGLQPQHF; CDR3nt: TGTGCCAGCAGCTTATCAGGGTTGCAGCCCCAGCATTTT
d_gene: TRBD1; j_gene: TRBJ1-1; v_gene: TRBV19; len: 15; abundance: -; CDR3aa: CASSIAGGRNTEAFF; CDR3nt: TGTGCCAGTAGTATCGCAGGGGGCCGGAACACTGAAGCTTTCTTT
d_gene: -; j_gene: TRBJ2-3; v_gene: TRBV20-1; len: 13; abundance: -; CDR3aa: CSASYSITDTQYF; CDR3nt: TGCAGTGCTAGTTACAGTATCACAGATACGCAGTATTTT
d_gene: -; j_gene: TRBJ2-7; v_gene: TRBV10-3; len: 16; abundance: -; CDR3aa: CAICEDGTRPWYEQYF; CDR3nt: TGTGCCATCTGTGAGGATGGGACACGGCCGTGGTACGAGCAGTACTTC
d_gene: TRBD2; j_gene: TRBJ2-7; v_gene: TRBV2; len: 14; abundance: -; CDR3aa: CASSSGGGFPEQYF; CDR3nt: TGTGCCAGCAGTAGCGGGGGGGGCTTCCCTGAGCAGTACTTC
d_gene: TRBD1; j_gene: TRBJ2-7; v_gene: TRBV28; len: 15; abundance: -; CDR3aa: CASSPRDSFTYEQYF; CDR3nt: TGTGCCAGCAGTCCGAGGGACAGTTTCACCTACGAGCAGTACTTC
d_gene: TRBD1; j_gene: TRBJ2-3; v_gene: TRBV3-1/TRBV3-2; len: 15; abundance: -; CDR3aa: CASSQGTGGGDTQYF; CDR3nt: TGTGCCAGCAGCCAAGGGACAGGGGGTGGGGATACGCAGTATTTT
d_gene: -; j_gene: TRBJ1-4; v_gene: TRBV7-2; len: 16; abundance: -; CDR3aa: CASSRGGYSTNEKLFF; CDR3nt: TGTGCCAGCAGCAGGGGGGGTTATTCAACTAATGAAAAACTGTTTTTT
d_gene: TRBD1; j_gene: TRBJ1-2; v_gene: TRBV2; len: 15; abundance: -; CDR3aa: CASSGRDRRNYGYTF; CDR3nt: TGTGCCAGCAGTGGCCGGGACAGGCGAAACTATGGCTACACCTTC
d_gene: TRBD1; j_gene: TRBJ1-2; v_gene: TRBV28; len: 14; abundance: few; CDR3aa: CASSIGQGSYGYTF; CDR3nt: TGTGCCAGCAGTATAGGACAGGGGAGCTATGGCTACACCTTC
d_gene: TRBD1; j_gene: TRBJ1-1; v_gene: TRBV5-1; len: 13; abundance: -; CDR3aa: CASSWDRNTEAFF; CDR3nt: TGCGCCAGCAGTTGGGACAGGAACACTGAAGCTTTCTTT
d_gene: TRBD1; j_gene: TRBJ1-4; v_gene: TRBV2; len: 15; abundance: -; CDR3aa: CASSDSTGTNEKLFF; CDR3nt: TGTGCCAGCAGTGATTCGACAGGGACTAATGAAAAACTGTTTTTT
d_gene: -; j_gene: TRBJ2-1; v_gene: TRBV9; len: 15; abundance: -; CDR3aa: CASSVEQGFSNEQFF; CDR3nt: TGTGCCAGCAGCGTAGAGCAGGGCTTCTCTAATGAGCAGTTCTTC
d_gene: TRBD1; j_gene: TRBJ1-2; v_gene: TRBV5-4; len: 16; abundance: -; CDR3aa: CASSLRRTGGTDGYTF; CDR3nt: TGTGCCAGCAGCCTAAGAAGGACAGGGGGCACTGATGGCTACACCTTC
d_gene: -; j_gene: TRBJ2-7; v_gene: TRBV20-1; len: 13; abundance: -; CDR3aa: CSASSGRTYEQYF; CDR3nt: TGCAGTGCTAGTTCAGGGCGCACCTACGAGCAGTACTTC
d_gene: TRBD1; j_gene: TRBJ2-7; v_gene: TRBV5-1; len: 15; abundance: once; CDR3aa: CASSAGQGYTHEQYF; CDR3nt: TGCGCCAGCAGCGCGGGACAGGGTTACACCCACGAGCAGTACTTC
d_gene: -; j_gene: TRBJ1-5; v_gene: TRBV28; len: 15; abundance: -; CDR3aa: CASRSSALGAQPQHF; CDR3nt: TGTGCCAGCAGGAGTTCAGCGTTAGGGGCTCAGCCCCAGCATTTT
d_gene: TRBD1; j_gene: TRBJ2-5; v_gene: TRBV11-2; len: 14; abundance: -; CDR3aa: CASSQTGGWETQYF; CDR3nt: TGTGCCAGCAGCCAGACAGGGGGGTGGGAGACCCAGTACTTC
d_gene: TRBD1; j_gene: TRBJ1-2; v_gene: TRBV28; len: 15; abundance: -; CDR3aa: CASSLPGGSDYGYTF; CDR3nt: TGTGCCAGCAGTTTACCAGGGGGCTCCGACTATGGCTACACCTTC
d_gene: TRBD1; j_gene: TRBJ2-1; v_gene: TRBV30; len: 14; abundance: -; CDR3aa: CAWSAGQGYNEQFF; CDR3nt: TGTGCCTGGAGTGCGGGACAGGGCTACAATGAGCAGTTCTTC
d_gene: -; j_gene: TRBJ2-5; v_gene: TRBV9; len: 12; abundance: -; CDR3aa: CASSVGMETQYF; CDR3nt: TGTGCCAGCAGCGTAGGTATGGAGACCCAGTACTTC
d_gene: -; j_gene: TRBJ1-2; v_gene: TRBV7-8; len: 16; abundance: -; CDR3aa: CASSLGPTGWKNGYTF; CDR3nt: TGTGCCAGCAGCTTAGGCCCTACAGGGTGGAAGAATGGCTACACCTTC
d_gene: TRBD2; j_gene: TRBJ2-5; v_gene: TRBV6-1; len: 14; abundance: -; CDR3aa: CASSEPTGGETQYF; CDR3nt: TGTGCCAGCAGTGAACCAACGGGGGGAGAGACCCAGTACTTC
d_gene: -; j_gene: TRBJ1-5; v_gene: TRBV7-2; len: 15; abundance: -; CDR3aa: CASSLDGARRQPQHF; CDR3nt: TGTGCCAGCAGCTTAGATGGGGCTAGACGTCAGCCCCAGCATTTT
d_gene: TRBD1; j_gene: TRBJ2-7; v_gene: TRBV5-1; len: 15; abundance: -; CDR3aa: CASSFFAGGSYEQYF; CDR3nt: TGCGCCAGCAGCTTTTTCGCAGGGGGCTCCTACGAGCAGTACTTC
d_gene: -; j_gene: TRBJ2-1; v_gene: TRBV5-1; len: 14; abundance: -; CDR3aa: CASSLERGGNEQFF; CDR3nt: TGCGCCAGCAGCTTGGAAAGGGGGGGCAATGAGCAGTTCTTC
d_gene: TRBD1; j_gene: TRBJ2-1; v_gene: TRBV5-5; len: 15; abundance: -; CDR3aa: CASSSTGTGYNEQFF; CDR3nt: TGTGCCAGCAGCTCAACCGGGACAGGGTACAATGAGCAGTTCTTC
d_gene: -; j_gene: TRBJ1-2; v_gene: TRBV5-1; len: 13; abundance: -; CDR3aa: CASSLRTNYGYTF; CDR3nt: TGCGCCAGCAGCTTGCGGACAAACTATGGCTACACCTTC
d_gene: TRBD1; j_gene: TRBJ1-2; v_gene: TRBV28; len: 15; abundance: -; CDR3aa: CASSIKQGARYGYTF; CDR3nt: TGTGCCAGCAGCATCAAACAGGGGGCGCGGTATGGCTACACCTTC
d_gene: TRBD1; j_gene: TRBJ1-2; v_gene: TRBV15; len: 14; abundance: -; CDR3aa: CATSRSTGAGGYTF; CDR3nt: TGTGCCACCAGCAGATCTACAGGGGCTGGTGGCTACACCTTC
d_gene: -; j_gene: TRBJ2-7; v_gene: TRBV12-3/TRBV12-4; len: 13; abundance: -; CDR3aa: CASNLQGSYEQYF; CDR3nt: TGTGCCAGCAACCTTCAGGGCTCCTACGAGCAGTACTTC
d_gene: -; j_gene: TRBJ2-7; v_gene: TRBV9; len: 13; abundance: -; CDR3aa: CASSVGDFGEQYF; CDR3nt: TGTGCCAGCAGCGTAGGGGACTTCGGCGAGCAGTACTTC
d_gene: TRBD2; j_gene: TRBJ2-3; v_gene: TRBV5-1; len: 15; abundance: -; CDR3aa: CASCSSGGWTDTQYF; CDR3nt: TGCGCCAGCTGCTCTAGCGGGGGTTGGACAGATACGCAGTATTTT
d_gene: -; j_gene: TRBJ1-5; v_gene: TRBV19; len: 16; abundance: -; CDR3aa: CASSIVPGWSNQPQHF; CDR3nt: TGTGCCAGTAGTATAGTCCCAGGGTGGAGCAATCAGCCCCAGCATTTT